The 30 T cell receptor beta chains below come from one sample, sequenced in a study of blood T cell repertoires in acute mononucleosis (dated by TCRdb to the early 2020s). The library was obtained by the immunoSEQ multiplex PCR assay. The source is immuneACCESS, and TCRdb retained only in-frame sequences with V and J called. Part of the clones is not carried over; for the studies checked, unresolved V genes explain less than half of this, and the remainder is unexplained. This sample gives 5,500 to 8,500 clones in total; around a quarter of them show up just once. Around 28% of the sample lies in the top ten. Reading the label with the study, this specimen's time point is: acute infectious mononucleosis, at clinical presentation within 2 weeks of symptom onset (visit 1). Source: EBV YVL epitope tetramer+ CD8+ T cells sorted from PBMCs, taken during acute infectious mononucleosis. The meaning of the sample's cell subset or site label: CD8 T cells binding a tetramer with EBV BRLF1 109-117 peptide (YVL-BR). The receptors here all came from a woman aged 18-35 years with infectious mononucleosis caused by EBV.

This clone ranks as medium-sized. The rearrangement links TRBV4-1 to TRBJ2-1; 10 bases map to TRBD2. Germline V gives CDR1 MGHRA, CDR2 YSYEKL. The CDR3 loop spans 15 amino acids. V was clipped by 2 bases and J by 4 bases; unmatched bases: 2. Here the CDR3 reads CASSQLAGEYNEQFF. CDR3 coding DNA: TGCGCCAGCAGCCAACTAGCGGGGGAATACAATGAGCAGTTCTTC.

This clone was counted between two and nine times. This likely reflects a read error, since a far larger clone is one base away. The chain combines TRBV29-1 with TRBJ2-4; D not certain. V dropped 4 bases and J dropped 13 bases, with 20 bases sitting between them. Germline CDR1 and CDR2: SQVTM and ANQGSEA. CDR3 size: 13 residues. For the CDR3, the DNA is TGCAGCGTTGTGGCAGGCGCAAACAATGAGCAGTACTTC. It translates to CSVVAGANNEQYF.

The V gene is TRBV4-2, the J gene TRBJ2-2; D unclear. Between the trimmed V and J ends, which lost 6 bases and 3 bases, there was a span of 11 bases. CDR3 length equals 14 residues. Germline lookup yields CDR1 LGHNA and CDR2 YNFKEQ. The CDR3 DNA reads TGTGCCAGCAGTTCACTATTAGACACCGGGGAGCTGTTTTTT. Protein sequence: CASSSLLDTGELFF.

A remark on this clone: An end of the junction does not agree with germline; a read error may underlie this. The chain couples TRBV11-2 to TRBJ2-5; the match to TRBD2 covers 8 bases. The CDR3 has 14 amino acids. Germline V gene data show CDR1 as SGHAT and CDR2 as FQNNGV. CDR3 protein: CASSLLAGGGTPYF. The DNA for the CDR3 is TGTGCCAGCAGCTTACTGGCGGGGGGTGGAACCCCGTACTTC.

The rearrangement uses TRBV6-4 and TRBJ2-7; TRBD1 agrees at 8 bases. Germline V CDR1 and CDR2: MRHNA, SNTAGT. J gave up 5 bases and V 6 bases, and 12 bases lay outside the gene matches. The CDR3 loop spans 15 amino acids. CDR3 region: CASSQTPTGADEQYF. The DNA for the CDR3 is TGTGCCAGCAGCCAAACCCCGACAGGGGCGGACGAGCAGTACTTC.

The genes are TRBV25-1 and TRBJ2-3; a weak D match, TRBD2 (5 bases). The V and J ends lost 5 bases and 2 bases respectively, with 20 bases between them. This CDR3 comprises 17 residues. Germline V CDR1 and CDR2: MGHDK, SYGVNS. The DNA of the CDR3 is TGTGCCAGCAGTCCCTCCCTGAGCGACTACTTCACAGATACGCAGTATTTT. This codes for CASSPSLSDYFTDTQYF.

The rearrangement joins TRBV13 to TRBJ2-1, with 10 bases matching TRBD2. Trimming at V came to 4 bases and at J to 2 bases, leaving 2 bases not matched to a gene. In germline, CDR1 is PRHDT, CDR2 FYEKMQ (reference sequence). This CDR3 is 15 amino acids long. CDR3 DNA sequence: TGTGCCAGCAGCTCCCTAGCGGGAGCCTACAATGAGCAGTTCTTC. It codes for CASSSLAGAYNEQFF.

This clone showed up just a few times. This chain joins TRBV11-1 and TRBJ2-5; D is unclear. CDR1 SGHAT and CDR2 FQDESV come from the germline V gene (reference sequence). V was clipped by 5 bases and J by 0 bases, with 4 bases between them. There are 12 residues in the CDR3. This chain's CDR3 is CASSLYQETQYF. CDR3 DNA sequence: TGTGCCAGCAGCCTCTACCAAGAGACCCAGTACTTC.

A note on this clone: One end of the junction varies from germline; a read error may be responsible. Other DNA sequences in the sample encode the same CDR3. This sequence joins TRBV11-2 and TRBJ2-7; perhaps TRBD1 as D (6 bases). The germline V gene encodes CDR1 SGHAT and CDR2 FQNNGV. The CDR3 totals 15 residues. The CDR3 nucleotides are TGCGCCAGCAGCCAAGAAGGACAGCTTTCCTACGAGCAGTACTTC. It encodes CASSQEGQLSYEQYF.

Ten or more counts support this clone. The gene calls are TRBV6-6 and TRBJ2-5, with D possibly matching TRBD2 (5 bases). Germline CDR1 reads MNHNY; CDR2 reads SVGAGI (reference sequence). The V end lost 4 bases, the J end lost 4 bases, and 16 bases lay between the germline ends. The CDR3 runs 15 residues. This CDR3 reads CASSFGTGSGETQYF. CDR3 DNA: TGTGCCAGCAGTTTCGGAACGGGGAGCGGAGAGACCCAGTACTTC.

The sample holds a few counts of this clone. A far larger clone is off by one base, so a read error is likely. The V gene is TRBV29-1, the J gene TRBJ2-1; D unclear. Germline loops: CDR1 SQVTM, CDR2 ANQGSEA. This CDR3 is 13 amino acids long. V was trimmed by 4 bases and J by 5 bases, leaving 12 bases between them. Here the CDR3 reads CSVVAGPNNEQFF. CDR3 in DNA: TGCAGCGTTGTGGCAGGCCCAAACAATGAGCAGTTCTTC.

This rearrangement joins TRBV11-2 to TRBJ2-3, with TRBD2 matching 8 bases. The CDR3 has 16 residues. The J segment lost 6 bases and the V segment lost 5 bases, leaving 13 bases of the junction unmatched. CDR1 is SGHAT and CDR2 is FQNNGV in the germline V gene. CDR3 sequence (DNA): TGTGCCAGCAGCCCATCGATGGCGGGAGGCGGGGATACGCAGTATTTT. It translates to CASSPSMAGGGDTQYF. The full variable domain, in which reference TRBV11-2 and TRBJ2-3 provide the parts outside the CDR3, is EAGVAQSPRYKIIEKRQSVAFWCNPISGHATLYWYQQILGQGPKLLIQFQNNGVVDDSQLPKDRFSAERLKGVDSTLKIQPAKLEDSAVYLCASSPSMAGGGDTQYFGPGTRLTVL.

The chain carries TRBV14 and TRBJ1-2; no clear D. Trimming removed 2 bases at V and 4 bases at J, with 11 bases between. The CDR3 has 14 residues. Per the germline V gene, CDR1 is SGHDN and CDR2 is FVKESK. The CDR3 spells CASSQSLGRYGYTF. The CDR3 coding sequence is TGTGCCAGCAGCCAAAGTTTAGGCCGCTATGGCTACACCTTC.

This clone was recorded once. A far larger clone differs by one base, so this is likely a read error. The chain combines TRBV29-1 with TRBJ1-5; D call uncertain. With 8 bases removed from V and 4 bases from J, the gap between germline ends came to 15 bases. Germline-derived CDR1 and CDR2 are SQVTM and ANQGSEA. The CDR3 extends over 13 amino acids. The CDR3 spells CSLVIPPNQPQHF. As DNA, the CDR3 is TGCAGCTTGGTTATCCCCCCTAATCAGCCCCAGCATTTT. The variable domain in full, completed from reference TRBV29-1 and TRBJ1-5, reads SAVISQKPSRDICQRGTSLTIQCQVDSQVTMMFWYRQQPGQSLTLIATANQGSEATYESGFVIDKFPISRPNLTFSTLTVSNMSPEDSSIYLCSLVIPPNQPQHFGDGTRLSIL.

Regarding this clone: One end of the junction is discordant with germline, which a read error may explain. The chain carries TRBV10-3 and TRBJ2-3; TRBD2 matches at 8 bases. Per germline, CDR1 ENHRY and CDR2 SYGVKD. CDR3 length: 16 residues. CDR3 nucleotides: TGTGCCAGCAGTGACTCGTTTAACGGGAGGGCAGATACGCAGTATTTT. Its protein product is CASSDSFNGRADTQYF.

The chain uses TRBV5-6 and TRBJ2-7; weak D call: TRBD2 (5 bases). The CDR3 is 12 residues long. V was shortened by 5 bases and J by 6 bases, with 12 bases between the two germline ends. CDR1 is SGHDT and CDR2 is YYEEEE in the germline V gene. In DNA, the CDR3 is TGTGCCAGCAGTTTCCTGAGCGGCGAGCAGTACTTC. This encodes CASSFLSGEQYF.

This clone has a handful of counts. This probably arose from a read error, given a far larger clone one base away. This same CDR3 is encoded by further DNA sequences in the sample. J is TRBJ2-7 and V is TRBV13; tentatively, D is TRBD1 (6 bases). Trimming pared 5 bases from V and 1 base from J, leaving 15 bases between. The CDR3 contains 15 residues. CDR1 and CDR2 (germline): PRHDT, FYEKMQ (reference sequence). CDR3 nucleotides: TGTGCCAGCAGCCAAGAAGGACAGCTTTCCTACGAGCAGTACTTC. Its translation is CASSQEGQLSYEQYF.

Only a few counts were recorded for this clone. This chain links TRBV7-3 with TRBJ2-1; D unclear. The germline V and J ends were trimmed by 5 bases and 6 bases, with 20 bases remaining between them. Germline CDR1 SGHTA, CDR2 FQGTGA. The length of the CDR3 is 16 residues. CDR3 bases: TGTGCCAGCAGCGCCCTTTTGGTTAGCAGCTTCAATGAGCAGTTCTTC. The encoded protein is CASSALLVSSFNEQFF.

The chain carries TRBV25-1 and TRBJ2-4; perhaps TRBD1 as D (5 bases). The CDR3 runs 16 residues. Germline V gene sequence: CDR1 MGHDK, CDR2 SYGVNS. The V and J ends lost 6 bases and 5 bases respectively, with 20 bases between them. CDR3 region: CASSLSGQGWENIQYF. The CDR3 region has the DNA TGTGCCAGCAGCTTGTCAGGTCAGGGATGGGAAAACATTCAGTACTTC.

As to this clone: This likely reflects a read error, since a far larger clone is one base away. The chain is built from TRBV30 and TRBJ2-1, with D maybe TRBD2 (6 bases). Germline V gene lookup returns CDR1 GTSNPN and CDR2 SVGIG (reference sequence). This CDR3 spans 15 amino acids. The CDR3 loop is CAWSRPGLQGDEHFF. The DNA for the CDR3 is TGTGCCTGGAGCCGCCCGGGACTCCAAGGGGATGAGCATTTCTTC.

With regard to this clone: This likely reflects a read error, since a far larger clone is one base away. Here the CDR3 reads CASSLDGAANEQYF. CDR3 nucleotide sequence: TGTGCCAGCAGCTTAGACGGGGCAGCCAACGAGCAGTACTTC. V is TRBV4-1 and J is TRBJ2-7; TRBD1 or TRBD2 may be the D gene (5 bases each). This CDR3 has 14 residues. The germline CDR1 and CDR2 sequences are MGHRA and YSYEKL.

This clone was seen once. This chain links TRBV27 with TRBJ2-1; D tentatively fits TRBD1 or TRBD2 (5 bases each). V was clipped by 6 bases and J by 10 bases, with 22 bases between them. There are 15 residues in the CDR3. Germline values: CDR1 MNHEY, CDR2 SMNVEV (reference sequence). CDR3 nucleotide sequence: TGTGCCAGCAGGCCCGACATCGGGTGGGGCGGGGAGCAGTTCTTC. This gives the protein CASRPDIGWGGEQFF.

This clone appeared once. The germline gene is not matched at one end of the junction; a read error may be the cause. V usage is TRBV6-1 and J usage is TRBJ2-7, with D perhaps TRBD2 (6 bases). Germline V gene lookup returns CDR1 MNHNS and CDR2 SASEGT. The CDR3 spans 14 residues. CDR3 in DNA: TGTGCCGGCTCATTCCGGGACTCCTCGAACGAGCAGTACTTT. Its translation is CAGSFRDSSNEQYF.

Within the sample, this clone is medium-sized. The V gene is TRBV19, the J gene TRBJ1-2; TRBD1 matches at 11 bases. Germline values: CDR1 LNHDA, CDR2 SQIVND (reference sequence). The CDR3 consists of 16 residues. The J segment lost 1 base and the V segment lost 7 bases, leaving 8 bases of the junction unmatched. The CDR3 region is CASIRTGGVGNYGYTF. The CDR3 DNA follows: TGTGCCAGTATCCGGACAGGGGGCGTAGGTAACTATGGCTACACCTTC.

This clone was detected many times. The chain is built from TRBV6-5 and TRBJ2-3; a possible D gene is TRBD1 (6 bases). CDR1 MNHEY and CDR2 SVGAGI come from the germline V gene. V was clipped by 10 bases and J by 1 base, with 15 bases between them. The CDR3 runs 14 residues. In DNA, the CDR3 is TGTGCCACAGGGGCGGCGGGTGGCACAGATACGCAGTATTTT. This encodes CATGAAGGTDTQYF.

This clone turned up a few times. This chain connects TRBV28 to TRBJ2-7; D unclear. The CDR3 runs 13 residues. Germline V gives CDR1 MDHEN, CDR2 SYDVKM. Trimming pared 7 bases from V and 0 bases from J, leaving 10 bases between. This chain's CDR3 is CASKSLSSYEQYF. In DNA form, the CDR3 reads TGTGCCAGCAAGAGCCTTAGCTCCTACGAGCAGTACTTC.

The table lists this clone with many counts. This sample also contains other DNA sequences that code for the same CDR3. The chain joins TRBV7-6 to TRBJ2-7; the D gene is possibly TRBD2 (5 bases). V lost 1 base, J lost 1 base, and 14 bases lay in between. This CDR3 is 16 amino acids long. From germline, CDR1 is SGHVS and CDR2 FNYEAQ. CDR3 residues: CASSLVLATPSYEQYF. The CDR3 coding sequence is TGTGCCAGCAGCTTAGTGCTAGCCACTCCATCCTACGAGCAGTACTTC. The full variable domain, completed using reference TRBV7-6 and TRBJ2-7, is GAGVSQSPRYKVTKRGQDVALRCDPISGHVSLYWYRQALGQGPEFLTYFNYEAQQDKSGLPNDRFSAERPEGSISTLTIQRTEQRDSAMYRCASSLVLATPSYEQYFGPGTRLTVT.

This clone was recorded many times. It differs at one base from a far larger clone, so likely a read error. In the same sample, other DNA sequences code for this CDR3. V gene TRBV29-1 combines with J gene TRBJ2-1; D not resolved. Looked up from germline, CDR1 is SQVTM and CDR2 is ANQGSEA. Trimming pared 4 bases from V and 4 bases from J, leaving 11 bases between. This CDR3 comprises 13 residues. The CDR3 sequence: CSVGHALYNEQFF. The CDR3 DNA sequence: TGCAGCGTTGGGCATGCCCTTTACAATGAGCAGTTCTTC.

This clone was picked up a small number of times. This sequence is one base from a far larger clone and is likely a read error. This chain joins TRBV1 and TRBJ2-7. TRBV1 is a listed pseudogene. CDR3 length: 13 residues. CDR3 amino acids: CTSSQEWAYEQYF. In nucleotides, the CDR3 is TGCACCAGCAGCCAAGAGTGGGCCTACGAGCAGTACTTC.

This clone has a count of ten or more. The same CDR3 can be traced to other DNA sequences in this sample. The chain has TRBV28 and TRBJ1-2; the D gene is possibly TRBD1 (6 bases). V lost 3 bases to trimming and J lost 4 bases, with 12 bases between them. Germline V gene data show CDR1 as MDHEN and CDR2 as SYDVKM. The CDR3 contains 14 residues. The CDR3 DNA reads TGTGCCAGCAGTTTGTCGGACAGAGCCTATGGCTACACCTTC. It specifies CASSLSDRAYGYTF.